This is a list of T cell receptor beta chains from one sample in a study of early T cells in non-severe SARS-CoV-2 infection. MiXCR, applied by TCRdb to the 5' RACE reads, yields one record per CDR3 protein. The sample carries about 17,000 distinct CDR3 sequences, over 5.5% recorded once. The sequencing used whole blood, collected at baseline. The receptor source for this set is an adult who was a healthcare worker with PCR-confirmed SARS-CoV-2 infection or an uninfected control (not recorded which). The CDR3 runs from the conserved cysteine through the conserved F or W. The D gene is left open where the match is weak. The size entry is marked missing in some rows and otherwise reads once, few, many or a size class.

CDR3 length | J gene | clone size | D gene | V gene | CDR3 DNA | CDR3 protein
12 | TRBJ2-5 | NA | NA | TRBV7-6 | TGTGCCAGCAGCCAGGGGGGGGAGACCCAGTACTTC | CASSQGGETQYF
17 | TRBJ2-7 | NA | TRBD1 | TRBV20-1 | TGCAGTGCTATCCCCCCGGGACAGGGGGCCTATCGCTACGAGCAGTACTTC | CSAIPPGQGAYRYEQYF
14 | TRBJ2-2 | NA | TRBD1 | TRBV6-4 | TGTGCCAGCAGCCCACAGGGGAGCGCCGGGGAGCTGTTTTTT | CASSPQGSAGELFF
13 | TRBJ1-6 | few | NA | TRBV20-1 | TGCAGTGCTAGGAGTGTGCACAATTCACCCCTCCACTTT | CSARSVHNSPLHF
14 | TRBJ2-1 | medium-sized | NA | TRBV3-1 | TGTGCCAGCAGCCACTTGGGATCCTACAATGAGCAGTTCTTC | CASSHLGSYNEQFF
13 | TRBJ2-7 | many | NA | TRBV5-1 | TGCGCCAGCAGGGACGGACGGACCTACGAGCAGTACTTC | CASRDGRTYEQYF
13 | TRBJ2-7 | many | TRBD1 | TRBV6-1 | TGTGCCAGCAGTGGACAGGGGGAGTACGAGCAGTACTTC | CASSGQGEYEQYF
13 | TRBJ1-3 | many | NA | TRBV6-1 | TGTGCCAGCAGTGACCGGGACAAAAACACCATATATTTT | CASSDRDKNTIYF
15 | TRBJ1-6 | many | TRBD1 | TRBV3-1 | TGTGCCAGCAGCCCGGACAGGGGGCGGGGGTCACCCCTCCACTTT | CASSPDRGRGSPLHF
13 | TRBJ1-1 | many | NA | TRBV19 | TGTGCCAGTAGTCAGAAGCGGGACACTGAAGCTTTCTTT | CASSQKRDTEAFF
16 | TRBJ2-1 | many | TRBD1 | TRBV6-2/TRBV6-3 | TGTGCCAGCAGTTATCCTCTTCGACAGGGGGCTGATGAGCAGTTCTTC | CASSYPLRQGADEQFF
15 | TRBJ2-7 | many | TRBD2 | TRBV6-5 | TGTGCCAGCAGTAAGAGACTAGCCCCTTCCTACGAGCAGTACTTC | CASSKRLAPSYEQYF
16 | TRBJ2-1 | many | NA | TRBV4-2 | TGTGCCAGCAGCCAAGATCCGAGGGGAACCTACAATGAGCAGTTCTTC | CASSQDPRGTYNEQFF
16 | TRBJ2-2 | many | NA | TRBV7-9 | TGTGCCAGCAGCTCAAGGGGTGAAGTAAACACCGGGGAGCTGTTTTTT | CASSSRGEVNTGELFF
15 | TRBJ1-1 | many | NA | TRBV7-3 | TGTGCCAGCAGCCCGGGTGGGTTCTTTAACACTGAAGCTTTCTTT | CASSPGGFFNTEAFF
13 | TRBJ2-5 | many | NA | TRBV7-9 | TGTGCCAGCAGCTTAGCGCAAGGAGAGACCCAGTACTTC | CASSLAQGETQYF
15 | TRBJ2-2 | many | NA | TRBV19 | TGTGCCAGTGTGGGTACGGCCGACAGTACCGGGGAGCTGTTTTTT | CASVGTADSTGELFF
11 | TRBJ2-5 | many | NA | TRBV30 | TGTGCCTGGATAAATGGGGAGACCCAGTACTTC | CAWINGETQYF
12 | TRBJ2-7 | many | NA | TRBV29-1 | TGCAGCGTTGAAGAACCCCGCTACGAGCAGTACTTC | CSVEEPRYEQYF
13 | TRBJ2-5 | few | NA | TRBV18 | TGTGCCAGCTCACCACCGGTACTAGAGACCCAGTACTTC | CASSPPVLETQYF
16 | TRBJ2-7 | many | NA | TRBV7-8 | TGTGCCAGCAGCTTAGGGCCCAGGTCCAGCTCCTACGAGCAGTACTTC | CASSLGPRSSSYEQYF
13 | TRBJ2-2 | few | NA | TRBV20-1 | TGCAGTGCCGGACGGTTGACCACCGGGGAGCTGTTTTTT | CSAGRLTTGELFF
15 | TRBJ1-2 | many | TRBD1 | TRBV9 | TGTGCCAGCAGCGTAGCAGTTGGACAGGGATATGGCTACACCTTC | CASSVAVGQGYGYTF
15 | TRBJ2-3 | medium-sized | TRBD2 | TRBV9 | TGTGCCAGCAGCGTAGGCGGGGGGGGACAAGATACGCAGTATTTT | CASSVGGGGQDTQYF
13 | TRBJ1-5 | few | NA | TRBV6-2/TRBV6-3 | TGTGCCAGCAGTTACTCCCCCCCTCAGCCCCAGCATTTT | CASSYSPPQPQHF
14 | TRBJ2-3 | medium-sized | NA | TRBV12-3/TRBV12-4 | TGTGCCAGCAGAGACCCGGGAGCCACAGATACGCAGTATTTT | CASRDPGATDTQYF
14 | TRBJ2-2 | many | NA | TRBV2 | TGTGCCAGCAACTCTGTGACGAACACCGGGGAGCTGTTTTTT | CASNSVTNTGELFF
12 | TRBJ2-5 | many | NA | TRBV12-3/TRBV12-4 | TGTGCCAGCAGTTTTGTTGGGGAGACCCAGTACTTC | CASSFVGETQYF
16 | TRBJ2-1 | NA | TRBD2 | TRBV3-1 | TGTGCCAGCAGCCCTCCGAGGCGGGGGGGCCTCATTGAGCAGTTCTTC | CASSPPRRGGLIEQFF
16 | TRBJ1-4 | many | NA | TRBV6-5 | TGTGCCAGCAGTTACGCCTCCGGTGCAACTAATGAAAAACTGTTTTTT | CASSYASGATNEKLFF
16 | TRBJ2-3 | few | NA | TRBV13 | TGTGCCAGCAGCTTAGGCCGTATCGAGGGAGGAGATACGCAGTATTTT | CASSLGRIEGGDTQYF
12 | TRBJ2-5 | many | NA | TRBV7-6 | TGTGCCAGCAGCTTCTCCCAAGAGACCCAGTACTTC | CASSFSQETQYF
16 | TRBJ2-3 | medium-sized | TRBD1 | TRBV7-9 | TGTGCCAGCAGCTTACTCGGGACAGGCAGTACAGATACGCAGTATTTT | CASSLLGTGSTDTQYF
13 | TRBJ2-5 | NA | NA | TRBV24-1 | TGTGCCACCAGCGACAGTTCGAAAGAGACCCAGTACTTC | CATSDSSKETQYF
13 | TRBJ2-3 | many | NA | TRBV6-5 | TGTGCCAGCAGTCTAGGGCCAACAGATACGCAGTATTTT | CASSLGPTDTQYF
16 | TRBJ2-1 | few | TRBD1 | TRBV5-8 | TGTGCCAGCAGCTCCGTCGGGACAGGGGATTTCGATGAGCAGTTCTTC | CASSSVGTGDFDEQFF
14 | TRBJ2-7 | many | TRBD1 | TRBV6-5 | TGTGCCAGCGGTCCCCTGGACAGGAAAGGCGAGCAGTACTTC | CASGPLDRKGEQYF
14 | TRBJ2-2 | NA | NA | TRBV6-1 | TGTGCCAGCAGTGTACCCTCTAGCGTCGGGGAGCTGTTTTTT | CASSVPSSVGELFF
15 | TRBJ1-6 | many | NA | TRBV7-2 | TGTGCCAGCAGCTTAGAGGGGTCATATAATTCACCCCTCCACTTT | CASSLEGSYNSPLHF
14 | TRBJ2-2 | NA | NA | TRBV5-1 | TGCGCCAGCAGCTTGGGGGGCTTCACCGGGGAGCTGTTTTTT | CASSLGGFTGELFF
15 | TRBJ2-1 | NA | NA | TRBV7-6 | TGTGCCAGCAGCTTAGGCTCGGGGAGTTACAATGAGCAGTTCTTC | CASSLGSGSYNEQFF
14 | TRBJ2-3 | many | NA | TRBV10-3 | TGTGCCATCACTGACAGGACTAGCACAGATACGCAGTATTTT | CAITDRTSTDTQYF
13 | TRBJ2-7 | many | NA | TRBV5-1 | TGCGCCAGCAGCTTGGGAGGTGAATACGAGCAGTACTTC | CASSLGGEYEQYF
13 | TRBJ2-7 | few | NA | TRBV29-1 | TGCAGCGTTGAAATTCCAGAGGGCTACGAGCAGTACTTC | CSVEIPEGYEQYF
12 | TRBJ2-7 | many | TRBD1 | TRBV14 | TGTGCCAGCAGCCCGACAGGGAACGAGCAGTACTTC | CASSPTGNEQYF
14 | TRBJ2-1 | many | NA | TRBV11-2 | TGTGCCAGCAGCTTTGTAGGCGTTGGAAATGAGCAGTTCTTC | CASSFVGVGNEQFF
14 | TRBJ2-1 | many | TRBD2 | TRBV29-1 | TGCAGCGTCGTGGTCGCTAGCGGGGGCAATGAGCAGTTCTTC | CSVVVASGGNEQFF
15 | TRBJ2-7 | medium-sized | TRBD1 | TRBV25-1 | TGTGCCAGCAGGTCACGGGACAGTTTTTCCTACGAGCAGTACTTC | CASRSRDSFSYEQYF
15 | TRBJ2-2 | medium-sized | NA | TRBV5-1 | TGCGCCAGCAGCTTGCCCGGGGTGGAGACCGGGGAGCTGTTTTTT | CASSLPGVETGELFF
16 | TRBJ2-1 | NA | TRBD2 | TRBV10-3 | TGTGCCATCAGTGATGAACGAGCGGGGGGCCGAAATGAGCAGTTCTTC | CAISDERAGGRNEQFF
11 | TRBJ2-1 | medium-sized | NA | TRBV7-9 | TGTGCCAGCAGCCCGGTTATTCGGCAGTTCTTC | CASSPVIRQFF
12 | TRBJ2-7 | many | NA | TRBV10-3 | TGTGCCATCGCCGCGCGCAGGGACGAGCAGTACTTC | CAIAARRDEQYF
16 | TRBJ1-4 | NA | NA | TRBV7-6 | TGTGCCAGCAGCCTCCTGCGAGGGGAGAACGGGGAAAAACTGTTTTTT | CASSLLRGENGEKLFF
16 | TRBJ1-3 | few | NA | TRBV7-9 | TGTGCCAGCAGCCCACGGGGACAAACCTCTGGAAACACCATATATTTT | CASSPRGQTSGNTIYF
13 | TRBJ1-1 | NA | NA | TRBV10-3 | TGTGCCATCAGTGAGTCCGCGGGCACTGAAGCTTTCTTT | CAISESAGTEAFF
16 | TRBJ2-1 | many | NA | TRBV7-8 | TGTGCCAGCAGCTTGTATGGGCATACCACCGTCAATGAGCAGTTCTTC | CASSLYGHTTVNEQFF
14 | TRBJ1-4 | NA | NA | TRBV11-2 | TGTGCCAGCAGCTTGGCGGAGGGCACTGAAAAACTGTTTTTT | CASSLAEGTEKLFF
15 | TRBJ2-1 | many | TRBD2 | TRBV6-5 | TGTGCCATCTCATCTCTAGCGGGGGGGAACAATGAGCAGTTCTTC | CAISSLAGGNNEQFF
15 | TRBJ2-1 | many | TRBD2 | TRBV7-9 | TGTGCCAGCAGCTTACTGGGACTAAAGGATAGGGGGCAGTTCTTC | CASSLLGLKDRGQFF
13 | TRBJ2-2 | many | NA | TRBV2 | TGTGCCAGCAGTGAGGTCCGCACCGGGGAGCTGTTTTTT | CASSEVRTGELFF